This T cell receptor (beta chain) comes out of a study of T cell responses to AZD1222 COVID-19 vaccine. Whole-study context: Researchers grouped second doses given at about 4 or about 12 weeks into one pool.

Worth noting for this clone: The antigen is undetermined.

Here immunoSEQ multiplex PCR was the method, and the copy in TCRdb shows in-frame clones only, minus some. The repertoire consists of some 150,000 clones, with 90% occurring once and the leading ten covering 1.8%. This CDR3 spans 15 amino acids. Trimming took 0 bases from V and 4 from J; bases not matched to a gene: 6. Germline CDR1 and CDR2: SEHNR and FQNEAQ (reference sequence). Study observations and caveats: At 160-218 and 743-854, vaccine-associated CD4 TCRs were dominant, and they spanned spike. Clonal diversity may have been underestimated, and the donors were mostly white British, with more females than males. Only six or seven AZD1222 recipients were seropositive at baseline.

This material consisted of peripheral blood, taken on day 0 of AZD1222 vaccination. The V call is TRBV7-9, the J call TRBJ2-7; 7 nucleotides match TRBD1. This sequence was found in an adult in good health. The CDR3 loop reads CASSLATGAGYEQYF. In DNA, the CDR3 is TGTGCCAGCAGCTTAGCTACAGGGGCAGGTTACGAGCAGTACTTC.